This TCR beta chain is from a study of cytomegalovirus exposure and HLA in healthy donors. On this clone itself: Its antigen remains unidentified.

Primers included in the PCR were 60 Vbeta and 13 Jbeta primers. Generated by immunoSEQ multiplex PCR, the TCRdb table keeps only in-frame clones and is missing some. The table has approximately 200,000 clones, roughly 79% seen once. General study findings and limits: Accurate predictions that matched the HLA-A and HLA-B alleles of most subjects were reportedly made from TCR beta sequences.

Trimming removed 0 bases from V and 5 bases from J; junction bases left unmatched: 8. CDR1 and CDR2 (germline): SGDLS, YYNGEE. This CDR3 contains 16 residues. The J gene is TRBJ2-7, the V gene TRBV9, with 10 bases fitting TRBD1. The clonotype comes from a man younger than 35 in good health and CMV-seronegative. Material: PBMCs. CDR3 in amino acids: CASSVGGGQGLNEQYF. In DNA, the CDR3 is TGTGCCAGCAGCGTAGGAGGGGGACAGGGGCTCAACGAGCAGTACTTC.